These 11 T cell receptor beta chains came from one sample sequenced in a study of response to subunit inactivated influenza vaccine. MiXCR was run by TCRdb on the RT-PCR reads, yielding one entry per CDR3 protein. In the table there are about 480,000 distinct CDR3 sequences, roughly 25% of which are singletons. Here the sequenced sample was CD4+ T cells sorted from PBMCs, taken more than 4 days after vaccination. The receptors were gathered from a man between 45 and 60 years old who received an inactivated influenza vaccine.

This chain connects TRBV19 to TRBJ2-1, with D possibly TRBD1 on 6 matching bases. This CDR3 is built from 14 residues. V shed 7 bases and J shed 4 bases, with 14 bases lying between them. Germline V gene sequence: CDR1 LNHDA, CDR2 SQIVND (reference sequence). CDR3 DNA sequence: TGTGCCAGTACCCTGGACAGTGTGTACAATGAGCAGTTCTTC. Translating it yields CASTLDSVYNEQFF.

This clonotype came up a few times. This sequence joins TRBV5-6 and TRBJ1-1; no definite D call. The V end lost 1 base, the J end lost 3 bases, and 13 bases lay between the germline ends. The length of the CDR3 is 15 residues. Germline V gene sequence: CDR1 SGHDT, CDR2 YYEEEE. The CDR3 region is CASSLPWGWDTEAFF. In DNA form, the CDR3 reads TGTGCCAGCAGCTTGCCTTGGGGATGGGACACTGAAGCTTTCTTT.

In its sample, this clonotype was seen a few times. This rearrangement joins TRBV11-3 to TRBJ2-1; the D is unclear. This CDR3 contains 13 residues. Per the germline V gene, CDR1 is SGHNT and CDR2 is YENEEA. Trimming cost V 2 bases and J 5 bases, with 7 bases left between them. CDR3 in amino acids: CASSLTADNEQFF. DNA for the CDR3: TGTGCCAGCAGCTTAACGGCCGACAATGAGCAGTTCTTC.

Only one count was recorded for this clonotype. The V gene is TRBV2, the J gene TRBJ1-3; D is undetermined. This CDR3 comprises 13 residues. Trimming shortened V by 1 base and J by 3 bases, and 4 bases separated the two germline ends. Germline V CDR1 and CDR2: SNHLY, FYNNEI. CDR3 sequence (DNA): TGTGCCAGCAGTGAAGAGTATGGAAACACCATATATTTT. This encodes CASSEEYGNTIYF.

This clonotype was seen repeatedly, ten times or more. The gene calls are TRBV6-2 or TRBV6-3 and TRBJ2-1; perhaps TRBD2 as D (6 bases). The V and J ends lost 5 bases and 5 bases respectively, with 25 bases between them. This CDR3 region has 18 residues. Per the germline V gene, CDR1 is MNHEY and CDR2 is SVGEGT. CDR3 sequence (DNA): TGTGCCAGCAGTAACGACGTTTTTGGGGGGTCCGAGCACAATGAGCAGTTCTTC. It specifies CASSNDVFGGSEHNEQFF.

This rearrangement joins TRBV15 to TRBJ2-7, with a possible D match to TRBD1 (7 bases). CDR1 and CDR2 (germline): LNHNV, YYDKDF (reference sequence). Between the trimmed V and J ends, which lost 3 bases and 2 bases, there was a span of 14 bases. The CDR3 has 15 residues. The CDR3 protein is CATSSGGTATYEQYF. The CDR3 DNA is TGTGCCACCAGCAGTGGCGGGACAGCGACCTACGAGCAGTACTTC.

The chain is built from TRBV12-3 or TRBV12-4 and TRBJ1-6; D gene uncertain. With 4 bases removed from V and 3 bases from J, the gap between germline ends came to 10 bases. This CDR3 region has 15 residues. The DNA of the CDR3 is TGTGCCAGCAGTTCCAGTGCGAGCTATAATTCACCCCTCCACTTT. It translates to CASSSSASYNSPLHF.

This clonotype was observed a few times. The chain combines TRBV20-1 with TRBJ2-7; no definite D call. Germline CDR1 DFQATT, CDR2 SNEGSKA (reference sequence). The V end was cut by 3 bases, the J end by 1 base, with 10 bases between. The CDR3 has 13 residues. CDR3 sequence reads: CSARRVVSYEQYF. The CDR3 bases are TGCAGTGCTAGGAGAGTTGTATCCTACGAGCAGTACTTC.

A few counts support this clonotype. The rearrangement joins TRBV6-7 to TRBJ2-5; TRBD2 aligns across 9 bases. TRBV6-7 is an ORF, and what it does is uncertain. There are 15 residues in the CDR3. The trim removed 5 bases at V and 4 bases at J, leaving 8 bases unmatched. The CDR3 DNA reads as TGTGCCAGCAGTGCGACCAGAGCGGGAGGAGAGACCCAGTACTTC. Translated: CASSATRAGGETQYF.

This clonotype was seen at least ten times. This chain connects TRBV28 to TRBJ2-7; 7 bases match TRBD1. Looked up from germline, CDR1 is MDHEN and CDR2 is SYDVKM. The V and J ends lost 6 bases and 2 bases, in that order; junction bases with no gene match: 4. This CDR3 comprises 13 residues. The CDR3 region has the DNA TGTGCCAGCAGGGGGACAGAGACCTACGAGCAGTACTTC. Translation gives CASRGTETYEQYF.

This clonotype was observed a few times. This chain uses TRBV6-2 or TRBV6-3 with TRBJ2-7; a weak D match, TRBD2 (5 bases). The CDR3 loop spans 15 amino acids. V was cut by 2 bases and J by 5 bases, with 16 bases left in between. The germline V gene has CDR1 MNHEY and CDR2 SVGEGT. CDR3 in DNA: TGTGCCAGCAGTTACGAGGGAAAAGGAGTTGACGAGCAGTACTTC. Protein: CASSYEGKGVDEQYF.